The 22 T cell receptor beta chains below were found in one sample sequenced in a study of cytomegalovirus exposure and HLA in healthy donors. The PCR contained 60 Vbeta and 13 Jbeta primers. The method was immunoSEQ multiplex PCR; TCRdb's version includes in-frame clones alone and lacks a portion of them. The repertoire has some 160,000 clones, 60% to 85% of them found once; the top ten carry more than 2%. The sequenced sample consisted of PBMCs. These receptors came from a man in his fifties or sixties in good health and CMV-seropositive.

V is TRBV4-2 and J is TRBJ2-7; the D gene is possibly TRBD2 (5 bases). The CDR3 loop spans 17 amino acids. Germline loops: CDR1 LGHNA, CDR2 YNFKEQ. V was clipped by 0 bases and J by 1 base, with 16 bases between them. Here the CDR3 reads CASSQDQIQTGSYEQYF. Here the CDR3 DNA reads TGTGCCAGCAGCCAAGATCAAATCCAGACGGGGTCCTACGAGCAGTACTTC.

This CDR3 reads CASSVASGGAGETQYF. CDR3 coding DNA: TGTGCCAGCAGCGTAGCTAGCGGGGGGGCGGGAGAGACCCAGTACTTC. This sequence joins TRBV9 and TRBJ2-5; 12 bases are shared with TRBD2. The CDR3 sequence is 16 residues long. The germline gives CDR1 SGDLS, CDR2 YYNGEE. The V and J ends lost 0 bases and 4 bases, in that order; junction bases with no gene match: 4.

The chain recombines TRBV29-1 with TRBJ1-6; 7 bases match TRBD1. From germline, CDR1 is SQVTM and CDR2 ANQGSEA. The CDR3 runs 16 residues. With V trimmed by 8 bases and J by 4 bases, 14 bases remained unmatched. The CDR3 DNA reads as TGCAGCCCTGGACAGGTCCCGCCCCAATATAATTCACCCCTCCACTTT. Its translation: CSPGQVPPQYNSPLHF. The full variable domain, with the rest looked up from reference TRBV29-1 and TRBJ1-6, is SAVISQKPSRDICQRGTSLTIQCQVDSQVTMMFWYRQQPGQSLTLIATANQGSEATYESGFVIDKFPISRPNLTFSTLTVSNMSPEDSSIYLCSPGQVPPQYNSPLHFGNGTRLTVT.

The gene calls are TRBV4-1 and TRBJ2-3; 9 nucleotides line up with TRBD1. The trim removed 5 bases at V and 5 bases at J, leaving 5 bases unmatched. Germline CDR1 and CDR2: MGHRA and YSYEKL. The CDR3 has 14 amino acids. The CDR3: CASSVQGAGDTQYF. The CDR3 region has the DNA TGCGCCAGCAGCGTACAGGGGGCGGGAGATACGCAGTATTTT.

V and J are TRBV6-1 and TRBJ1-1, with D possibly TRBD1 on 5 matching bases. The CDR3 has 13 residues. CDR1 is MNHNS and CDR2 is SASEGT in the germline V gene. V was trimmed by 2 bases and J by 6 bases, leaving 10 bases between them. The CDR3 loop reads CASSETRVAEAFF. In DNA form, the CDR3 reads TGTGCCAGCAGTGAAACCAGGGTCGCTGAAGCTTTCTTT.

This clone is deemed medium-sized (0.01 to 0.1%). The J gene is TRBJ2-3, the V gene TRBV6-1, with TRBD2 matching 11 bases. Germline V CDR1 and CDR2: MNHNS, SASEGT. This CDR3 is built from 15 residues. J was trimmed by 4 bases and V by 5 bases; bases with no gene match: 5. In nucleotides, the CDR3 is TGTGCCAGCAGTCCCTTAGCGGGGGGGCCAGATACGCAGTATTTT. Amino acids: CASSPLAGGPDTQYF.

The CDR3 nucleotides read TGTGCCAGTCAGAAAGACAGGGGCTACACTGAAGCTTTCTTT. It yields the protein CASQKDRGYTEAFF. This chain connects TRBV19 to TRBJ1-1; 8 bases agree with TRBD1. This CDR3 region has 14 residues. J gave up 3 bases and V 8 bases, and 8 bases lay outside the gene matches. CDR1 is LNHDA and CDR2 is SQIVND in the germline V gene (reference sequence). The variable domain in full, completed from reference TRBV19 and TRBJ1-1, reads DGGITQSPKYLFRKEGQNVTLSCEQNLNHDAMYWYRQDPGQGLRLIYYSQIVNDFQKGDIAEGYSVSREKKESFPLTVTSAQKNPTAFYLCASQKDRGYTEAFFGQGTRLTVV.

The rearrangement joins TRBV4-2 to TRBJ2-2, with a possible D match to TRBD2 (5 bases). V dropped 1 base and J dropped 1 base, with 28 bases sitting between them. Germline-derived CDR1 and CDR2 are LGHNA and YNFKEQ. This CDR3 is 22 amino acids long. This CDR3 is CASSQGAFWRRREHRNTGELFF. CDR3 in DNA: TGTGCCAGCAGCCAAGGCGCTTTCTGGAGGAGACGTGAACACAGGAACACCGGGGAGCTGTTTTTT.

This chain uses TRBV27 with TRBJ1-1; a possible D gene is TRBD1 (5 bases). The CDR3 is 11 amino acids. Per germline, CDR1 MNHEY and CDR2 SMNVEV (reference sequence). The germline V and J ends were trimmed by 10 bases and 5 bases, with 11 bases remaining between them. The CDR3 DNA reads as TGTGCCACCTACCGGGGGACTGAAGCTTTCTTT. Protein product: CATYRGTEAFF.

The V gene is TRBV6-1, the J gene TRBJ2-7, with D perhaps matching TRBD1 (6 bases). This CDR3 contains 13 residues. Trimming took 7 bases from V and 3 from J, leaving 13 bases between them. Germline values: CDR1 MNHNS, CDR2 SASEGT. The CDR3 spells CASIYRARYEQYF. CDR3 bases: TGTGCCAGCATTTACAGGGCTCGCTACGAGCAGTACTTC.

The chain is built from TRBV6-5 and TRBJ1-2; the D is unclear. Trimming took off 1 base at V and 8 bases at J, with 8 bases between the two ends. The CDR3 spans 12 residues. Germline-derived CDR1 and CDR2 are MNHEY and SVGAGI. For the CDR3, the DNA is TGTGCCAGCAGTTACTTAGAGCAAGGCTACACCTTC. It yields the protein CASSYLEQGYTF.

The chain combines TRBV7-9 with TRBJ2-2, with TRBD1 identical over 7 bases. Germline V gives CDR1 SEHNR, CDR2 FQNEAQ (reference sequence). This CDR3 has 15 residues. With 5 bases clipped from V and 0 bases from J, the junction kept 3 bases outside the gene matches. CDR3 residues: CASSRGGANTGELFF. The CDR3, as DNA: TGTGCCAGCAGCAGAGGGGGCGCGAACACCGGGGAGCTGTTTTTT.

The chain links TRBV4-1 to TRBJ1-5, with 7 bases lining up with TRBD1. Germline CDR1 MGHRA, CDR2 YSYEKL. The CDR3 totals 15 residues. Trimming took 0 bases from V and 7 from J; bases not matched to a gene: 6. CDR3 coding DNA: TGCGCCAGCAGCCAAGATCAGGTAGGGGGCCAGCCCCAGCATTTT. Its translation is CASSQDQVGGQPQHF.

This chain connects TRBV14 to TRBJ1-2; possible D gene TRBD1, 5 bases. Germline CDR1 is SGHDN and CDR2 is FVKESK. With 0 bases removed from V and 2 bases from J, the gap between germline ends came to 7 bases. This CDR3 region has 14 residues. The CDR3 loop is CASSQDQGNYGYTF. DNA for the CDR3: TGTGCCAGCAGCCAAGACCAGGGCAACTATGGCTACACCTTC.

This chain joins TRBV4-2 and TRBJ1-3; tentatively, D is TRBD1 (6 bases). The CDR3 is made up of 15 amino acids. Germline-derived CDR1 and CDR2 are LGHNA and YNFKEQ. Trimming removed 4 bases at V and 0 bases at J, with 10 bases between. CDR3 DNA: TGTGCCAGCAGCCCTGGACAGCTCTCTGGAAACACCATATATTTT. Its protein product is CASSPGQLSGNTIYF.

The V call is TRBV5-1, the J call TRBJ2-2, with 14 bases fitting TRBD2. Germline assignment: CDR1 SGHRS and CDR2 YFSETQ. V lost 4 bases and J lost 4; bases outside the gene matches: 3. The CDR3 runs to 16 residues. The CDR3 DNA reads TGCGCCAGCAGCGGACTAGCGGGGGGCTTCACCGGGGAGCTGTTTTTT. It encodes CASSGLAGGFTGELFF.

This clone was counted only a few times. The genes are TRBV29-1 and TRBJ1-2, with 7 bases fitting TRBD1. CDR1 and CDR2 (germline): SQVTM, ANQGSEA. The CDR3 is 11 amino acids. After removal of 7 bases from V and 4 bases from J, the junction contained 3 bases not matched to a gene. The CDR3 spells CSGTGVYGYTF. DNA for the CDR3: TGCAGCGGAACAGGGGTCTATGGCTACACCTTC. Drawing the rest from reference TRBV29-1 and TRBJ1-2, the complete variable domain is SAVISQKPSRDICQRGTSLTIQCQVDSQVTMMFWYRQQPGQSLTLIATANQGSEATYESGFVIDKFPISRPNLTFSTLTVSNMSPEDSSIYLCSGTGVYGYTFGSGTRLTVV.

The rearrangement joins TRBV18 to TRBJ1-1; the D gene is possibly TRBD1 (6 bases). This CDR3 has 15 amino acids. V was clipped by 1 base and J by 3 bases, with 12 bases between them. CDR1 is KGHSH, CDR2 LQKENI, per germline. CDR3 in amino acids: CASSPRAGADTEAFF. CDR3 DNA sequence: TGTGCCAGCTCACCACGGGCGGGGGCCGACACTGAAGCTTTCTTT.

CDR3 residues: CASRLQGEVAGELFF. The CDR3 bases are TGTGCCAGCAGGCTACAGGGGGAGGTGGCCGGGGAGCTGTTTTTT. The J gene is TRBJ2-2, the V gene TRBV27, with TRBD1 identical over 8 bases. This CDR3 comprises 15 residues. Trimming at V came to 6 bases and at J to 6 bases, leaving 9 bases not matched to a gene. CDR1 MNHEY and CDR2 SMNVEV come from the germline V gene (reference sequence).

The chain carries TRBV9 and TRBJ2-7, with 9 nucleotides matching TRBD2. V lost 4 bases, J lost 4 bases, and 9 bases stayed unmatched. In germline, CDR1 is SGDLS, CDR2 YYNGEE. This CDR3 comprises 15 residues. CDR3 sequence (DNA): TGTGCCAGCAGCTTAAGAGCGGGGGGTGGGTACGAGCAGTACTTC. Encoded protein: CASSLRAGGGYEQYF. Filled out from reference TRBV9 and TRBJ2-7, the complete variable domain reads DSGVTQTPKHLITATGQRVTLRCSPRSGDLSVYWYQQSLDQGLQFLIQYYNGEERAKGNILERFSAQQFPDLHSELNLSSLELGDSALYFCASSLRAGGGYEQYFGPGTRLTVT.

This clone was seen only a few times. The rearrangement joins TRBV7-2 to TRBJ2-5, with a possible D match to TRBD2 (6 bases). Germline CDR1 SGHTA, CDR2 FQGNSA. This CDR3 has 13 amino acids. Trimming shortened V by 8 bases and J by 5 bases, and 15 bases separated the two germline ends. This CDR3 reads CASVRGLGETQYF. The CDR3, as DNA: TGTGCCAGCGTTAGGGGACTCGGGGAGACCCAGTACTTC.

The CDR3 region has the DNA TGTGCCAGCAGTTTATGGGCACGTTCGAACACCGGGGAGCTGTTTTTT. It encodes CASSLWARSNTGELFF. This chain links TRBV27 with TRBJ2-2; D uncertain. CDR3 length: 16 residues. Germline V lookup: CDR1 MNHEY, CDR2 SMNVEV (reference sequence). V gave up 1 base and J gave up 0 bases, with 9 bases separating them.